The rows below give T cell receptor beta chains drawn from one sample of a study of blood T cell repertoires in COVID-19. Measured with immunoSEQ multiplex PCR; TCRdb has only the in-frame clones, and not every one. The data contain 300,000 to 400,000 clones, around 86% of them seen just once; the ten biggest clones take up 4% to 5.5%. Material: PBMCs or T cells enriched from blood (not recorded which). Source of these receptors: a woman aged 40 to 50 with acute COVID-19. CDR3s include the opening cysteine and the closing phenylalanine or tryptophan. The order of the fields is V gene, CDR3 length, CDR3 protein.

>TRBV6-5|13
CATQRGGSYEQYF
>TRBV19|16
CASTDGGIAGPDTQYF
>TRBV18|15
CASSPETKGEEKLFF
>TRBV6-6|13
CASSWTSQNEQFF
>TRBV14|13
CASSQGHNTEAFF
>TRBV29-1|14
CSENGGSGANVLTF
>TRBV10-3|13
CAISGGVRETQYF
>TRBV11-3|17
CASSFPRCPYFNQPQHF
>TRBV11-3|16
CASSGQGLSSYNEQFF
>TRBV3-1/TRBV3-2|15
CASSQASGNTGELFF
>TRBV9|14
CASSAHRGSYEQYF
>TRBV19|16
CASSIRSGAGIDTQYF
>TRBV19|13
CASSLDRGLPQHF
>TRBV6-2/TRBV6-3|16
CASSSRQVGGDSPLHF
>TRBV20-1|16
CSASRGDRVLNTEAFF
>TRBV18|15
CASSPTGGAFNGYTF
>TRBV6-6|12
CASSSSEETQYF
>TRBV9|15
CASSTQAGSYNEQFF
>TRBV7-9|15
CASAPGDARNYGYTF
>TRBV7-9|15
CASSYDPGQGYEQYF
>TRBV18|16
CASSPIQGAVFDEQFF
>TRBV11-3|15
CASSLGQGLSETQYF
>TRBV14|16
CASSHLGQGGNTEAFF
>TRBV3-1/TRBV3-2|17
CASSPLLAATSTDTQYF
>TRBV3-1/TRBV3-2|14
CASRTGGHSDTQYF
>TRBV19|15
CASSLLRDRDSPLHF
>TRBV7-9|15
CASSLATGYQETQYF
>TRBV12-3/TRBV12-4|12
CASSYFPREQYF
>TRBV3-1/TRBV3-2|13
CASSPSTGPEAFF
>TRBV5-4|15
CASSFAGNLNYEQYF
>TRBV2|16
CASSGLVGGLRYGYTF
>TRBV7-9|14
CAGQPLKSGTGHNF
>TRBV15|15
CATSPRRDRYQPQHF
>TRBV10-3|18
CAISESGTILTGNQPQHF
>TRBV7-7|15
CASSRGQASTDTQYF
>TRBV5-1|15
CASSLAAGTGGEQYF
>TRBV10-3|14
CAISDTRVNTEAFF